This TCR beta chain is drawn from a study of T cell repertoires and Cas9 in healthy adults. Background on the study: CD4 and CD8 compartments: SpCas9-reactive T cells profiled for potency, cytotoxicity, lineage.

Only in-frame clones appear in the TCRdb table, and some are missing; sequencing was by immunoSEQ multiplex PCR. The data show around 20,000 clones, more than 75% seen once. The receptor was derived from a human donor in good health. Specimen: CD4+ effector T cells (CD127+, CD25-, CD137-, CD154-) from PBMCs; culture status not recorded.

CDR3 DNA sequence: TGTGCCAGCAGTTATTCAGACGAGCAGTACTTC. Translating gives CASSYSDEQYF. The genes are TRBV6-1 and TRBJ2-7; D gene uncertain. This CDR3 is 11 amino acids long. Trimming pared 5 bases from V and 5 bases from J, leaving 7 bases between. Germline loops: CDR1 MNHNS, CDR2 SASEGT.